The sequence of this T cell receptor beta chain was determined in a study of regulatory T cells in long-lasting Graves disease. Overall study findings and caveats: Clonotypes that were public and shared totalled roughly 3,000 in persistent patients versus 966 in new patients. Persistent Graves' patients had lower TCR diversity than newly diagnosed ones. A limited number of samples was an acknowledged limitation.

The sample's time point: newly diagnosed GD, antithyroid drugs for less than 3 months. The TCR library was made from RNA extracted from PBMCs. CDR3 regions were amplified by Arm-PCR using iRepertoire HTBI primers to build TCR beta libraries. One entry per CDR3 protein, called by TCRdb with MiXCR from the multiplex PCR reads. The sample has a few hundred thousand distinct CDR3 sequences; 20% to 25% are singletons. Ten or more counts support this clonotype. The target antigen is unknown. Sequenced here: peripheral blood mononuclear cells (PBMCs), sampled at new diagnosis, from a patient treated with antithyroid drugs. The sequence was collected from a female donor with Graves disease.

The CDR3 bases are TGTGCCATCAGGGCCGGGACAGGGCAACACAATGAGCAGTTCTTC. Translating gives CAIRAGTGQHNEQFF. The V call is TRBV10-3, the J call TRBJ2-1; TRBD1 matches 9 bases. This CDR3 contains 15 residues. J lost 5 bases, V lost 6 bases, and 8 bases had no gene match. Looked up from germline, CDR1 is ENHRY and CDR2 is SYGVKD.